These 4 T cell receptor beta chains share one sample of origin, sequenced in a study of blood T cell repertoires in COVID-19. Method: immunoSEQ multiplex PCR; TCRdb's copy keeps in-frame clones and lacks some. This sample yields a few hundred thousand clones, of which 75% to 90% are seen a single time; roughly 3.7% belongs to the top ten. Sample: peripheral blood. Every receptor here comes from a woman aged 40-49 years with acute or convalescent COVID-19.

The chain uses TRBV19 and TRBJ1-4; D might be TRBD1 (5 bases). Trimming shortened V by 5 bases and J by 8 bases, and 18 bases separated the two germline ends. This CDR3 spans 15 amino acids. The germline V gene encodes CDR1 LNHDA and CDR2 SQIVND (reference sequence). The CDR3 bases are TGTGCCAGTAGTGCTAGGGGACTGGTTACGGAAAAACTGTTTTTT. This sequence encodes CASSARGLVTEKLFF.

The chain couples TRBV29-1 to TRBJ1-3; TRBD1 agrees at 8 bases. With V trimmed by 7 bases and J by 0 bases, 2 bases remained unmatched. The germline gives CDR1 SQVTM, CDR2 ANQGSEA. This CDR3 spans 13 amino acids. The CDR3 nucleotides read TGCAGCGGCCAGGGGGCCTCTGGAAACACCATATATTTT. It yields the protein CSGQGASGNTIYF.

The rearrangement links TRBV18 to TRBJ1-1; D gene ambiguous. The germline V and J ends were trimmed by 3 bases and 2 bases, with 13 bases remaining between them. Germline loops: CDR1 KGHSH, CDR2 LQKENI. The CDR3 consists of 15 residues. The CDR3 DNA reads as TGTGCCAGCTCACCGTACGATGGGCCCAACACTGAAGCTTTCTTT. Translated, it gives CASSPYDGPNTEAFF.

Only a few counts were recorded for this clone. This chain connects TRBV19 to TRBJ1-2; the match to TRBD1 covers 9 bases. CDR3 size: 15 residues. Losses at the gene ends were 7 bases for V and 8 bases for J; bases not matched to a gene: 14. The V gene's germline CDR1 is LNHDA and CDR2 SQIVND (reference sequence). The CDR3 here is CASNLPGTGSFGYTF. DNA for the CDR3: TGTGCCAGTAACCTTCCCGGGACAGGGTCTTTCGGCTACACCTTC.